Presented here are 30 T cell receptor beta chains from one specimen sequenced in a study of cytomegalovirus exposure and HLA in healthy donors. The PCR ran on 60 Vbeta and 13 Jbeta primers. Using immunoSEQ multiplex PCR, the repertoire was profiled, and TCRdb retains in-frame clones only, with some absent. This table holds under 200,000 clones, roughly 80% found once. Sample: PBMCs. Source of these receptors: a woman aged 18-29 years in good health and CMV-seronegative.

The chain employs TRBV19 and TRBJ1-5; D is possibly TRBD1 (5 bases). This CDR3 has 14 residues. Germline V gives CDR1 LNHDA, CDR2 SQIVND (reference sequence). V was pared by 0 bases and J by 5 bases, with 8 bases between. CDR3 sequence reads: CASSIEGDYQPQHF. CDR3 bases: TGTGCCAGTAGTATAGAAGGGGACTATCAGCCCCAGCATTTT.

Regarding this clone: Other DNA sequences in the sample encode the same CDR3. The rearrangement uses TRBV4-1 and TRBJ2-3; no reliable D call. CDR3 size: 14 residues. CDR1 and CDR2 from the germline V gene are MGHRA and YSYEKL. V was clipped by 1 base and J by 3 bases, with 8 bases between them. The CDR3 coding sequence is TGCGCCAGCAGCCAAGCCGGTTCTACAGATACGCAGTATTTT. It encodes CASSQAGSTDTQYF.

This clone was detected only a few times. The chain carries TRBV10-3 and TRBJ2-7, with 11 bases aligning to TRBD2. J was trimmed by 1 base and V by 4 bases; bases with no gene match: 15. Germline CDR1 ENHRY, CDR2 SYGVKD. The CDR3 covers 19 residues. This CDR3 is CAISGNPGLAELGSYEQYF. The DNA for the CDR3 is TGTGCCATCAGTGGGAACCCGGGACTAGCGGAACTGGGGTCCTACGAGCAGTACTTC.

CDR3 sequence (DNA): TGTGCCAGTAGTATTCACAGGGGGCACGGGGGGAACACTGAAGCTTTCTTT. Its translation: CASSIHRGHGGNTEAFF. V gene TRBV19 combines with J gene TRBJ1-1; 9 nucleotides line up with TRBD1. V lost 3 bases to trimming and J lost 1 base; unmatched junction nucleotides: 9. Looked up from germline, CDR1 is LNHDA and CDR2 is SQIVND (reference sequence). This CDR3 region has 17 residues.

This chain joins TRBV5-1 and TRBJ2-7, with 10 bases that match TRBD2. The CDR3 length is 16 residues. Germline values: CDR1 SGHRS, CDR2 YFSETQ. V lost 0 bases, J lost 3 bases, and 6 bases stayed unmatched. The CDR3: CASSLEAGGPIYEQYF. The CDR3 DNA follows: TGCGCCAGCAGCTTGGAAGCGGGAGGGCCCATCTACGAGCAGTACTTC.

A note on this clone: Its ends do not fully match the called genes, so a read error is possible. This chain links TRBV27 with TRBJ1-5; D call uncertain. This CDR3 has 13 amino acids. The V gene's germline CDR1 is MNHEY and CDR2 SMNVEV (reference sequence). DNA for the CDR3: TGTGCCACCAGTCCCTCGAGGAATCAGCCCCAGCATTTT. Encoded protein: CATSPSRNQPQHF.

The chain is built from TRBV5-1 and TRBJ2-5; D not certain. This CDR3 region has 16 residues. V shed 4 bases and J shed 0 bases, with 16 bases lying between them. Germline CDR1 and CDR2: SGHRS and YFSETQ. In DNA, the CDR3 is TGCGCCAGCAGCATGGCGCAGGCCAGTCACCAAGAGACCCAGTACTTC. Translating it yields CASSMAQASHQETQYF.

A single count supports this clone. The V and J genes are TRBV5-8 and TRBJ2-5, with TRBD2 identical over 14 bases. The CDR3 loop spans 19 amino acids. CDR1 and CDR2 from the germline V gene are SGHTS and YDEGEE. V lost 4 bases to trimming and J lost 2 bases; unmatched junction nucleotides: 13. CDR3 DNA: TGTGCCAGCAGCCGGTGGGGGACTAGCGGGAGTCGCGGGCAAGAGACCCAGTACTTC. It encodes CASSRWGTSGSRGQETQYF.

The sample holds a few counts of this clone. The chain is built from TRBV9 and TRBJ1-2; TRBD1 is a possible D gene (6 bases). Germline V lookup: CDR1 SGDLS, CDR2 YYNGEE. Trimming took 3 bases from V and 5 from J, leaving 11 bases between them. This CDR3 contains 13 residues. The CDR3 DNA reads as TGTGCCAGCAGCGCTACAGGGTATTATGGCTACACCTTC. This gives the protein CASSATGYYGYTF.

The gene calls are TRBV4-1 and TRBJ2-5; D is ambiguous. The DNA end favors TRBJ2-7, so the J call may be wrong. The germline V gene encodes CDR1 MGHRA and CDR2 YSYEKL. CDR3 length equals 16 residues. CDR3 coding DNA: TGCGCCAGCAGCCAAGGAGAGGCTCGGATCCCCTACGAGCAGTACTTC. This encodes CASSQGEARIPYEQYF.

The chain employs TRBV7-8 and TRBJ2-7, with a tentative D call TRBD1 (6 bases). The V gene's germline CDR1 is SGHVS and CDR2 FQNEAQ. The CDR3 is made up of 15 amino acids. The V end lost 1 base, the J end lost 3 bases, and 13 bases lay between the germline ends. The CDR3 loop reads CASSLETGGFYEQYF. CDR3 DNA sequence: TGTGCCAGCAGCTTAGAGACAGGCGGTTTCTACGAGCAGTACTTC.

The chain uses TRBV4-1 and TRBJ1-1, with D unresolved. The CDR3 loop spans 13 amino acids. V shed 1 base and J shed 2 bases, with 5 bases lying between them. Germline V gives CDR1 MGHRA, CDR2 YSYEKL. CDR3 loop: CASSQGQNTEAFF. CDR3 DNA: TGCGCCAGCAGCCAAGGGCAAAACACTGAAGCTTTCTTT.

As for this clone: One end of the junction is discordant with germline, which a read error may explain. The CDR3 nucleotides are TGTGCCAGCAGCTTAGCGGGTGAATCTTTCTTT. As protein: CASSLAGESFF. The V and J genes are TRBV11-3 and TRBJ1-1; D ambiguous. Germline V gene lookup returns CDR1 SGHNT and CDR2 YENEEA. The CDR3 length is 11 residues.

V gene TRBV4-2 combines with J gene TRBJ2-1, with 8 bases lining up with TRBD2. The CDR3 is 16 amino acids. Germline CDR1 reads LGHNA; CDR2 reads YNFKEQ. The trim removed 4 bases at V and 1 base at J, leaving 6 bases unmatched. The CDR3 region has the DNA TGTGCCAGCAGCCGGAAAGCGGGAGATTCCTACAATGAGCAGTTCTTC. It is translated as CASSRKAGDSYNEQFF.

For the CDR3, the DNA is TGTGCCAGCAGACAAGGACTAGCGGGAGTCATGTCGGGCACAGATACGCAGTATTTT. Translating it yields CASRQGLAGVMSGTDTQYF. The chain uses TRBV7-9 and TRBJ2-3, with TRBD2 matching 13 bases. The junction had 13 bases not matched to a gene; V was cut back by 6 bases and J by 1 base. Germline V gene sequence: CDR1 SEHNR, CDR2 FQNEAQ (reference sequence). This CDR3 has 19 residues.

This chain joins TRBV30 and TRBJ1-3; D is possibly TRBD1 (6 bases). Germline V CDR1 and CDR2: GTSNPN, SVGIG (reference sequence). Trimming took 1 base from V and 3 from J, leaving 7 bases between them. The CDR3 extends over 13 amino acids. CDR3 nucleotide sequence: TGTGCCTGGAGTGCAGGGGTTGGAAACACCATATATTTT. Its protein is CAWSAGVGNTIYF.

The chain employs TRBV13 and TRBJ2-1; TRBD2 agrees at 10 bases. The V and J ends lost 10 bases and 4 bases, in that order; junction bases with no gene match: 10. The CDR3 runs to 15 residues. Per the germline V gene, CDR1 is PRHDT and CDR2 is FYEKMQ (reference sequence). This CDR3 reads CATGGGTSEYNEQFF. CDR3 DNA: TGTGCCACCGGGGGCGGGACTAGCGAATACAATGAGCAGTTCTTC.

This clone was detected only a few times. The V and J genes are TRBV2 and TRBJ2-5; maybe TRBD1 (5 bases). The germline V and J ends were trimmed by 6 bases and 0 bases, with 11 bases remaining between them. This CDR3 spans 14 amino acids. The V gene's germline CDR1 is SNHLY and CDR2 FYNNEI. The CDR3 coding sequence is TGTGCCAGCAGGGGAACAGGCTACCAAGAGACCCAGTACTTC. It specifies CASRGTGYQETQYF.

This clone was observed a handful of times. The rearrangement links TRBV7-3 to TRBJ2-5; 8 nucleotides match TRBD2. This CDR3 is built from 16 residues. With V trimmed by 4 bases and J by 2 bases, 9 bases remained unmatched. The V gene's germline CDR1 is SGHTA and CDR2 FQGTGA. CDR3 residues: CASSSTGGPLQETQYF. The CDR3, as DNA: TGTGCCAGCAGCTCAACGGGAGGGCCACTTCAAGAGACCCAGTACTTC.

This sequence joins TRBV7-9 and TRBJ2-7; maybe TRBD2 (6 bases). The CDR3 covers 15 residues. Germline V gene data show CDR1 as SEHNR and CDR2 as FQNEAQ (reference sequence). V was pared by 1 base and J by 3 bases, with 13 bases between. The CDR3 DNA reads as TGTGCCAGCAGCTTAGTCGAGGGAGGCATCTACGAGCAGTACTTC. Its translation is CASSLVEGGIYEQYF.

The chain combines TRBV7-8 with TRBJ2-3, with 8 bases that match TRBD2. The CDR3 length is 14 residues. CDR1 is SGHVS, CDR2 FQNEAQ, per germline. V trimming: 1 base; J trimming: 6 bases; junction bases outside the gene matches: 3. The CDR3 is CASSLDGGGDTQYF. Here the CDR3 DNA reads TGTGCCAGCAGCTTAGACGGCGGGGGGGATACGCAGTATTTT.

V gene TRBV6-5 combines with J gene TRBJ2-7; 8 bases are shared with TRBD1. Germline CDR1 MNHEY, CDR2 SVGAGI. Losses at the gene ends were 5 bases for V and 3 bases for J; bases not matched to a gene: 6. This CDR3 is built from 14 residues. DNA of the CDR3: TGTGCCAGCAGTAAAGGACAGGGAGTCTACGAGCAGTACTTC. As protein: CASSKGQGVYEQYF.

A word on this clone: A clone one base away is much larger, so this may be a read error. The V and J genes are TRBV7-9 and TRBJ1-5; TRBD1 aligns across 7 bases. The CDR3 spans 16 residues. Germline CDR1 and CDR2: SEHNR and FQNEAQ (reference sequence). V was clipped by 7 bases and J by 4 bases; unmatched bases: 13. CDR3 region: CASNARDSTINQPQHF. DNA for the CDR3: TGTGCCAGCAACGCCCGGGACAGCACTATTAATCAGCCCCAGCATTTT.

The rearrangement joins TRBV5-1 to TRBJ1-4; D gene unclear. The germline V gene has CDR1 SGHRS and CDR2 YFSETQ. V dropped 0 bases and J dropped 8 bases, with 11 bases sitting between them. This CDR3 region has 14 residues. The CDR3 DNA reads as TGCGCCAGCAGCTTGGCGGGGTCCCAAGAAAAACTGTTTTTT. It specifies CASSLAGSQEKLFF.

A remark on this clone: Because it lacks the conserved phenylalanine or tryptophan at the end, this CDR3 is likely a read error. This chain links TRBV28 with TRBJ1-5; TRBD1 is a possible D gene (5 bases). V was trimmed by 5 bases and J by 3 bases, leaving 11 bases between them. The V gene's germline CDR1 is MDHEN and CDR2 SYDVKM. The CDR3 is 14 residues long. In DNA, the CDR3 is TGTGCCAGCAGTGACCGGGGGTACAATCAGCCCCAGCATTCT. Translated: CASSDRGYNQPQHS.

The count of this clone is one. The chain uses TRBV29-1 and TRBJ1-4; perhaps TRBD1 as D (5 bases). Germline lookup yields CDR1 SQVTM and CDR2 ANQGSEA. Trimming took 0 bases from V and 0 from J, leaving 8 bases between them. CDR3 length equals 15 residues. The CDR3 reads CSVEDTGSTNEKLFF. DNA of the CDR3: TGCAGCGTTGAAGATACAGGTTCAACTAATGAAAAACTGTTTTTT.

The rearrangement joins TRBV5-1 to TRBJ2-1; TRBD2 matches at 8 bases. V was pared by 2 bases and J by 5 bases, with 3 bases of the junction left unmatched. Germline CDR1 reads SGHRS; CDR2 reads YFSETQ. This CDR3 is 14 amino acids long. The CDR3: CASSFLAGNNEQFF. The CDR3 nucleotides read TGCGCCAGCAGCTTCCTAGCGGGTAACAATGAGCAGTTCTTC.

The chain carries TRBV18 and TRBJ1-1; D possibly corresponds to TRBD1 (6 bases). CDR1 and CDR2 (germline): KGHSH, LQKENI. CDR3 length equals 18 residues. Trimming removed 2 bases from V and 1 base from J, with 20 bases in between. In DNA, the CDR3 is TGTGCCAGCTCACCATTACCCCCAGGGGAAAAAACGAACACTGAAGCTTTCTTT. Its protein product is CASSPLPPGEKTNTEAFF.

For this clone: The sample carries other DNA sequences with the same CDR3. The rearrangement links TRBV27 to TRBJ1-5; 7 bases map to TRBD1. V lost 5 bases, J lost 7 bases, and 2 bases stayed unmatched. This CDR3 has 12 amino acids. Germline V gene sequence: CDR1 MNHEY, CDR2 SMNVEV (reference sequence). In DNA form, the CDR3 reads TGTGCCAGCAGTCTCAGGGGGCAGCCCCAGCATTTT. Its translation: CASSLRGQPQHF.

The V call is TRBV5-1, the J call TRBJ1-5; D uncertain. The germline CDR1 and CDR2 sequences are SGHRS and YFSETQ. V gave up 0 bases and J gave up 0 bases, with 7 bases separating them. The CDR3 runs to 15 residues. The DNA for the CDR3 is TGCGCCAGCAGCTTGGAGTCCAGTAGCAATCAGCCCCAGCATTTT. It is translated as CASSLESSSNQPQHF.